This T cell receptor (beta chain) was profiled in a study of blood T cell repertoires in COVID-19. Across the whole study: PBMCs, B-cell-depleted T cells, or T cells were the source of the cDNA or gDNA that made up the material.

Data came from immunoSEQ multiplex PCR; TCRdb stores just in-frame clones and leaves some out. The table has over 95,000 clones, roughly 80% seen once. The material sequenced was peripheral blood. The sequence came from a woman between 35 and 50 years old with acute or convalescent COVID-19.

CDR3 coding DNA: TGTGCCAGCTGGGCGCGGGCAGATTCTGGAAACACCATATATTTT. This gives the protein CASWARADSGNTIYF. The V and J genes are TRBV28 and TRBJ1-3, with D uncertain. Germline loops: CDR1 MDHEN, CDR2 SYDVKM. The V and J ends lost 8 bases and 1 base respectively, with 15 bases between them. The CDR3 contains 15 residues.